Below are 30 T cell receptor beta chains sequenced from a single sample in a study of T cells after posttransplantation cyclophosphamide. Assay: immunoSEQ multiplex PCR; the TCRdb copy retains only in-frame clones and omits some. The repertoire has 6,500 to 8,000 clones, 65% to 80% of them found once; the top ten carry roughly 29%. The sequenced sample was memory CD4+ T cells sorted from blood. These TCRs come from a woman in her 50s in good health and a related stem cell transplant donor.

This clone was recorded only once. The chain uses TRBV5-5 and TRBJ2-5; D possibly corresponds to TRBD2 (6 bases). The J call is in doubt because the DNA end fits TRBJ2-7 better. Germline V gene data show CDR1 as SGHKS and CDR2 as YYEKEE (reference sequence). CDR3 length: 16 residues. Here the CDR3 reads CASSWRSGLRSGEQYF. CDR3 sequence (DNA): TGTGCCAGCAGCTGGCGCAGCGGGCTGAGGAGTGGCGAGCAGTACTTC.

The rearrangement joins TRBV4-1 to TRBJ2-7, with D tentatively TRBD2 (5 bases). Deletions cut 6 bases from V and 1 base from J, with 10 bases between. CDR1 and CDR2 from the germline V gene are MGHRA and YSYEKL. The CDR3 spans 13 residues. The CDR3 nucleotides are TGCGCCAGCAGTAAGGAGGCTTCCTACGAGCAGTACTTC. This encodes CASSKEASYEQYF.

The J gene is TRBJ2-1, the V gene TRBV30, with TRBD2 matching 10 bases. V gave up 4 bases and J gave up 12 bases; unmatched junction bases: 9. This CDR3 comprises 13 residues. Germline V gene lookup returns CDR1 GTSNPN and CDR2 SVGIG (reference sequence). The CDR3 here is CAWTSGSPRWQFF. The CDR3 nucleotides read TGTGCCTGGACTAGCGGGAGTCCAAGGTGGCAGTTCTTC.

The chain is built from TRBV29-1 and TRBJ1-2; 8 positions agree with TRBD1. V lost 3 bases and J lost 4; bases outside the gene matches: 7. This CDR3 has 14 amino acids. Germline values: CDR1 SQVTM, CDR2 ANQGSEA. CDR3 nucleotides: TGCAGCGTTGATGGGTCGGACAGGGTCTATGGCTACACCTTC. Encoded protein: CSVDGSDRVYGYTF. The whole variable domain, remainder taken from reference TRBV29-1 and TRBJ1-2, is SAVISQKPSRDICQRGTSLTIQCQVDSQVTMMFWYRQQPGQSLTLIATANQGSEATYESGFVIDKFPISRPNLTFSTLTVSNMSPEDSSIYLCSVDGSDRVYGYTFGSGTRLTVV.

V is TRBV5-6 and J is TRBJ1-5; tentatively, D is TRBD1 (5 bases). The ends were cut back, 0 bases at V and 2 bases at J, with 12 bases in the middle. This CDR3 spans 16 amino acids. Germline V lookup: CDR1 SGHDT, CDR2 YYEEEE. The CDR3 DNA reads as TGTGCCAGCAGCTTGGGGGGCATCTTCGGCAATCAGCCCCAGCATTTT. Translated, it gives CASSLGGIFGNQPQHF.

The rearrangement joins TRBV2 to TRBJ1-1, with 9 bases aligning to TRBD1. CDR3 length: 13 amino acids. V shed 5 bases and J 11 bases; nucleotides not matched to a gene: 9. Germline-derived CDR1 and CDR2 are SNHLY and FYNNEI. The CDR3 is CASSSQGALGAFF. Written as DNA, the CDR3 is TGTGCCAGCAGTTCACAGGGGGCTCTGGGTGCTTTCTTT.

V is TRBV5-4 and J is TRBJ2-3; weak D call: TRBD2 (5 bases). Germline lookup yields CDR1 SGHNT and CDR2 YYREEE (reference sequence). The V end was cut by 5 bases, the J end by 6 bases, with 13 bases between. The CDR3 is 13 amino acids. The CDR3 DNA follows: TGTGCCAGCAGATTTAGTAGGGAGGATACGCAGTATTTT. Translated, it gives CASRFSREDTQYF.

The rearrangement joins TRBV7-6 to TRBJ1-4; possibly TRBD1 for D (5 bases). Trimming took 7 bases from V and 0 from J, leaving 12 bases between them. From germline, CDR1 is SGHVS and CDR2 FNYEAQ. This CDR3 region has 15 residues. The CDR3 DNA sequence: TGTGCCAGCACCTTGCGACAGTCAACTAATGAAAAACTGTTTTTT. Translating gives CASTLRQSTNEKLFF.

This clone occurred once. This chain connects TRBV21-1 to TRBJ1-2; no DNA check was done on the table's D call, TRBD1. TRBV21-1 is noted as a pseudogene. This CDR3 region has 16 residues. This chain's CDR3 is CASIDMTARNSYGYTF. DNA for the CDR3: TGTGCCAGCATCGATATGACAGCCAGAAATAGCTATGGCTACACCTTC.

This clone was observed a few times. The chain has TRBV9 and TRBJ2-3; 8 bases map to TRBD2. Germline V lookup: CDR1 SGDLS, CDR2 YYNGEE. The CDR3 is 15 residues long. The V segment lost 3 bases and the J segment 1 base; nucleotides outside the gene matches: 4. The chain's CDR3 is CASSAQTSGTDTQYF. The CDR3 nucleotides are TGTGCCAGCAGCGCCCAGACTAGCGGCACAGATACGCAGTATTTT. Full variable domain (outside the CDR3, taken from reference TRBV9 and TRBJ2-3): DSGVTQTPKHLITATGQRVTLRCSPRSGDLSVYWYQQSLDQGLQFLIQYYNGEERAKGNILERFSAQQFPDLHSELNLSSLELGDSALYFCASSAQTSGTDTQYFGPGTRLTVL.

The chain links TRBV6-6 to TRBJ1-4, with 8 bases matching TRBD1. This CDR3 has 15 amino acids. Germline assignment: CDR1 MNHNY and CDR2 SVGAGI (reference sequence). Trimming removed 7 bases from V and 8 bases from J; junction bases left unmatched: 12. This CDR3 reads CASNEAGTGGEKLFF. The CDR3 coding sequence is TGTGCCAGCAATGAGGCCGGGACAGGTGGGGAAAAACTGTTTTTT.

Here the CDR3 reads CAARPRSPYGYTF. CDR3 coding DNA: TGTGCCGCAAGGCCGCGTAGCCCCTATGGCTACACCTTC. J is TRBJ1-2 and V is TRBV6-5; no definite D call. The germline gives CDR1 MNHEY, CDR2 SVGAGI. The germline V and J ends were trimmed by 11 bases and 4 bases, with 17 bases remaining between them. CDR3 length equals 13 residues.

This clone turned up a few times. V is TRBV27 and J is TRBJ2-2, with D possibly TRBD2 on 6 matching bases. From germline, CDR1 is MNHEY and CDR2 SMNVEV (reference sequence). Between the trimmed V and J ends, which lost 8 bases and 3 bases, there was a span of 13 bases. CDR3 length: 14 residues. The CDR3 is CASLASAYTGELFF. In nucleotides, the CDR3 is TGTGCCAGCCTTGCTAGCGCTTACACCGGGGAGCTGTTTTTT.

This clone was picked up a small number of times. V is TRBV5-1 and J is TRBJ2-1, with D maybe TRBD1 (5 bases). Germline V CDR1 and CDR2: SGHRS, YFSETQ. The CDR3 spans 15 residues. V lost 0 bases and J lost 6, with 13 bases in between. CDR3 sequence: CASSLGTKQVNEQFF. CDR3 nucleotide sequence: TGCGCCAGCAGCTTGGGTACAAAACAGGTCAATGAGCAGTTCTTC.

The chain couples TRBV7-2 to TRBJ1-5, with D hard to call. The ends were cut back, 5 bases at V and 0 bases at J, with 14 bases in the middle. This CDR3 contains 16 residues. The V gene's germline CDR1 is SGHTA and CDR2 FQGNSA. As DNA, the CDR3 is TGTGCCAGCAGCCGCGCCCTGGTGAATAGCAATCAGCCCCAGCATTTT. This translates into CASSRALVNSNQPQHF.

This rearrangement joins TRBV7-3 to TRBJ2-5; a possible D gene is TRBD2 (6 bases). Trimming took off 2 bases at V and 5 bases at J, with 9 bases between the two ends. The CDR3 totals 13 residues. Germline V CDR1 and CDR2: SGHTA, FQGTGA. For the CDR3, the DNA is TGTGCCAGCAGCTTAGGGCGGGATGAGACCCAGTACTTC. Protein: CASSLGRDETQYF.

This clone was recorded once. The V gene is TRBV28, the J gene TRBJ1-4; TRBD1 matches at 9 bases. There are 14 residues in the CDR3. Germline V CDR1 and CDR2: MDHEN, SYDVKM. V gave up 6 bases and J gave up 4 bases; unmatched junction bases: 3. The CDR3 region is CASSRTGVNEKLFF. The CDR3 nucleotides read TGTGCCAGCAGCCGGACAGGGGTTAATGAAAAACTGTTTTTT.

The rearrangement links TRBV5-1 to TRBJ1-1, with 8 positions matching TRBD1. CDR3 length: 15 amino acids. In germline, CDR1 is SGHRS, CDR2 YFSETQ. V gave up 0 bases and J gave up 1 base; unmatched junction bases: 2. The CDR3 sequence is CASSLGDRRNTEAFF. CDR3 coding DNA: TGCGCCAGCAGCTTGGGGGACAGGAGGAACACTGAAGCTTTCTTT.

The chain carries TRBV7-6 and TRBJ2-3; 8 bases are a match to TRBD2. The CDR3 consists of 15 residues. CDR1 is SGHVS, CDR2 FNYEAQ, per germline. With 4 bases clipped from V and 0 bases from J, the junction kept 3 bases outside the gene matches. CDR3 in amino acids: CASSYSGTSTDTQYF. CDR3 DNA: TGTGCCAGCAGCTATAGCGGGACTAGCACAGATACGCAGTATTTT.

The genes are TRBV7-2 and TRBJ1-4, with 10 nucleotides matching TRBD1. This CDR3 has 17 residues. The trim removed 0 bases at V and 7 bases at J, leaving 8 bases unmatched. Germline V lookup: CDR1 SGHTA, CDR2 FQGNSA. The CDR3 DNA reads as TGTGCCAGCAGCTTAGCCGTATTGGGACAGGGGCGTGAAAAACTGTTTTTT. Its protein is CASSLAVLGQGREKLFF.

This clone was counted once. The V call is TRBV7-2, the J call TRBJ2-7; TRBD2 matches at 9 bases. Trimming removed 5 bases from V and 4 bases from J; junction bases left unmatched: 6. The CDR3 length is 14 residues. Germline loops: CDR1 SGHTA, CDR2 FQGNSA. In DNA form, the CDR3 reads TGTGCCAGCAGCCCCTTAGCGGGAGTTTACGAGCAGTACTTC. Its translation is CASSPLAGVYEQYF.

The chain recombines TRBV11-3 with TRBJ2-2, with D unclear. Germline V CDR1 and CDR2: SGHNT, YENEEA. The CDR3 has 13 residues. Trimming shortened V by 2 bases and J by 6 bases, and 7 bases separated the two germline ends. In nucleotides, the CDR3 is TGTGCCAGCAGCTTACGAGATCCCGGGGAGCTGTTTTTT. This sequence encodes CASSLRDPGELFF.

The chain has TRBV7-2 and TRBJ1-2; no clear D. The CDR3 sequence is 14 residues long. V lost 3 bases and J lost 3, with 11 bases in between. Germline V gives CDR1 SGHTA, CDR2 FQGNSA. The CDR3 DNA sequence: TGTGCCAGCAGCTTTAGCCGATACTACTATGGCTACACCTTC. This codes for CASSFSRYYYGYTF.

Here the CDR3 DNA reads TGTGCCAGCAGTTACCGCGGGTCCCAGGAGGCTGAAGCTTTCTTT. Its translation is CASSYRGSQEAEAFF. The chain combines TRBV6-5 with TRBJ1-1, with D unresolved. The CDR3 covers 15 residues. The germline gives CDR1 MNHEY, CDR2 SVGAGI. The V and J ends lost 2 bases and 6 bases respectively, with 16 bases between them.

This clone showed up just a few times. The chain joins TRBV5-1 to TRBJ2-3; TRBD2 agrees at 7 bases. After removal of 2 bases from V and 0 bases from J, the junction contained 3 bases not matched to a gene. The germline gives CDR1 SGHRS, CDR2 YFSETQ. There are 15 residues in the CDR3. Written as DNA, the CDR3 is TGCGCCAGCAGCTTAATTAGCGGGAGCACAGATACGCAGTATTTT. Protein: CASSLISGSTDTQYF.

J is TRBJ1-3 and V is TRBV30; no firm D call. V was cut by 0 bases and J by 14 bases, with 26 bases left in between. The CDR3 sequence is 16 residues long. Germline V gene sequence: CDR1 GTSNPN, CDR2 SVGIG (reference sequence). As DNA, the CDR3 is TGTGCCTGGAGTGTGGGTCCCCCCGGAATAATGGGCGAAGTATATTTT. It encodes CAWSVGPPGIMGEVYF.

This clone was seen more than once but under ten times. This chain connects TRBV9 to TRBJ2-7; TRBD1 might be the D (5 bases). The CDR3 has 12 amino acids. V was cut by 8 bases and J by 3 bases, with 12 bases left in between. In germline, CDR1 is SGDLS, CDR2 YYNGEE. DNA of the CDR3: TGTGCCAGTAGTCAGGGATACTACGAGCAGTACTTC. Its protein is CASSQGYYEQYF.

This sequence joins TRBV29-1 and TRBJ2-4; D possibly corresponds to TRBD1 (7 bases). Germline V gene sequence: CDR1 SQVTM, CDR2 ANQGSEA. The ends were cut back, 7 bases at V and 8 bases at J, with 18 bases in the middle. CDR3 length: 13 amino acids. The chain's CDR3 is CSARDSGWDIQYF. The CDR3 nucleotides are TGCAGCGCGAGGGACAGCGGGTGGGACATTCAGTACTTC.

The V call is TRBV7-9, the J call TRBJ2-5, with 8 positions matching TRBD1. In germline, CDR1 is SEHNR, CDR2 FQNEAQ (reference sequence). There are 16 residues in the CDR3. The V gene end was trimmed by 1 base and the J gene end by 5 bases; junction bases not matched to a gene: 9. The DNA of the CDR3 is TGTGCCAGCAGCTTAGTTCAGGGGGCGCGTTCTGAGACCCAGTACTTC. Amino acid sequence: CASSLVQGARSETQYF.

This clone has just one count. The chain recombines TRBV6-5 with TRBJ1-1, with D uncertain. With 8 bases removed from V and 1 base from J, the gap between germline ends came to 14 bases. Germline-derived CDR1 and CDR2 are MNHEY and SVGAGI. This CDR3 spans 14 amino acids. The CDR3 DNA is TGTGCCAGCCTTAAGTGGTCAGAGAACACTGAAGCTTTCTTT. Its translation is CASLKWSENTEAFF.